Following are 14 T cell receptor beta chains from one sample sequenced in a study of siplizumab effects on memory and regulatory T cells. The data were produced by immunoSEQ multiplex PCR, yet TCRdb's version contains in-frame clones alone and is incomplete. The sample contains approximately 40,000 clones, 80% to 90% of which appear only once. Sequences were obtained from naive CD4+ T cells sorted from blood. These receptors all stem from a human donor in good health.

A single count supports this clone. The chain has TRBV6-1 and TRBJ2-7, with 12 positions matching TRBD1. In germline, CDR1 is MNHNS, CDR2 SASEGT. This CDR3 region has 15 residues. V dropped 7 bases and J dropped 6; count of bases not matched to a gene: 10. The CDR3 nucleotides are TGTGCCAGCATTCAACCGGGACAGGGGGCATCCGAGCAGTACTTC. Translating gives CASIQPGQGASEQYF.

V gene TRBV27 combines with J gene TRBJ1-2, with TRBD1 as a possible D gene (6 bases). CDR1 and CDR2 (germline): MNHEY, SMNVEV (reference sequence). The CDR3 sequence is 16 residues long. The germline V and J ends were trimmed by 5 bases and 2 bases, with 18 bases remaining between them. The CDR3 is CASSPQLQGLNYGYTF. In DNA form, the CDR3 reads TGTGCCAGCAGTCCTCAGCTACAGGGTTTGAACTATGGCTACACCTTC.

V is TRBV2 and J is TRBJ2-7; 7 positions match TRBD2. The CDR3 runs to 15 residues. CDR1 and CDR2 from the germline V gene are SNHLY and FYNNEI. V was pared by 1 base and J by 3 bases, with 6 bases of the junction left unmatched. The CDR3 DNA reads TGTGCCAGCAGTGAAGGGACCGGGGGGTTCTACGAGCAGTACTTC. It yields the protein CASSEGTGGFYEQYF.

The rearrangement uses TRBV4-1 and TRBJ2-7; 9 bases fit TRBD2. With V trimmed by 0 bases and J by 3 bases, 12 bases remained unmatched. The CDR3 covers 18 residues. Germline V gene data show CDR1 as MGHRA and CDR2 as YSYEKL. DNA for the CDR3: TGCGCCAGCAGCCAAGATCGGTCGCTAGCGGGGAGGATCTACGAGCAGTACTTC. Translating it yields CASSQDRSLAGRIYEQYF.

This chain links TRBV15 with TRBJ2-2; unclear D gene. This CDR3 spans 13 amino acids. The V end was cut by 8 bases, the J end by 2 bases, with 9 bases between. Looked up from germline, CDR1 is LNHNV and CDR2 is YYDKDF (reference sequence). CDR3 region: CATGGPNTGELFF. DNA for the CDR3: TGTGCCACCGGCGGACCAAACACCGGGGAGCTGTTTTTT.

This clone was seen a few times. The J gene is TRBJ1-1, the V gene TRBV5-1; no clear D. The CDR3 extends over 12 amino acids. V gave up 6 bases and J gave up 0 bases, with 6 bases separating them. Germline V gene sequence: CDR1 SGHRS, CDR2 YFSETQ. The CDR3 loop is CASIAVNTEAFF. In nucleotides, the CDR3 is TGCGCCAGCATCGCGGTGAACACTGAAGCTTTCTTT.

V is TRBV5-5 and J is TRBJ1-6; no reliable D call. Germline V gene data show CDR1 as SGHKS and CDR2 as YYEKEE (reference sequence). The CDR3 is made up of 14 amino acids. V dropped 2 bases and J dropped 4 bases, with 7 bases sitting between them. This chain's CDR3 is CASSFRRYNSPLHF. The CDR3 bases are TGTGCCAGCAGCTTTCGTCGGTATAATTCACCCCTCCACTTT.

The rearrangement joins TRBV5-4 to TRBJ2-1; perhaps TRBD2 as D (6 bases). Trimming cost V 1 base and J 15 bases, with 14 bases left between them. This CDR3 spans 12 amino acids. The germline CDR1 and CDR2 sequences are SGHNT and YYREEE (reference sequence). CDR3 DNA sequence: TGTGCCAGCAGCTTGTGGCCTAGCGACCCGTTCTTC. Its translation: CASSLWPSDPFF.

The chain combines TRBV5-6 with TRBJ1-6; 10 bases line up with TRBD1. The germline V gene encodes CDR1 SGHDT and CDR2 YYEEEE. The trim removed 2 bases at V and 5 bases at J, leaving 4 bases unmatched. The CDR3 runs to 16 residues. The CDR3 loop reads CASSFGTGANNSPLHF. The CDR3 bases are TGTGCCAGCAGCTTCGGGACAGGGGCTAATAATTCACCCCTCCACTTT.

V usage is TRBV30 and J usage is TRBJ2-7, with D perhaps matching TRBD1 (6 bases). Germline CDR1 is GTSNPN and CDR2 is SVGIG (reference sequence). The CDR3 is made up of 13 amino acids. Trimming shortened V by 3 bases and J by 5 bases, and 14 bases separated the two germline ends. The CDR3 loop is CAWSLGQSNEQYF. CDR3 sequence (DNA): TGTGCCTGGAGCTTAGGACAGAGCAACGAGCAGTACTTC.

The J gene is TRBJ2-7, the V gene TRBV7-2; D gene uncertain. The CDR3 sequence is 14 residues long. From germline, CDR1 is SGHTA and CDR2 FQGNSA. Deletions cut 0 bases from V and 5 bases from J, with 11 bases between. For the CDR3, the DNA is TGTGCCAGCAGCTTAGCCGGGCCAGTCCACGAGCAGTACTTC. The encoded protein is CASSLAGPVHEQYF.

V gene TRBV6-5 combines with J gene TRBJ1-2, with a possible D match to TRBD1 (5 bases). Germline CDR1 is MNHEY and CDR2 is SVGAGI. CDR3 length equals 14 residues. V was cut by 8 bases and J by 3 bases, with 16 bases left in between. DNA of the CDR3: TGTGCCAGCGGGGCGGGTGGGGCAGACTATGGCTACACCTTC. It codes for CASGAGGADYGYTF.

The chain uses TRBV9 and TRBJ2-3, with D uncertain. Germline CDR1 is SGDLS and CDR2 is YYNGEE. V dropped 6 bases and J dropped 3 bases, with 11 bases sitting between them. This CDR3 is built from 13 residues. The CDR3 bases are TGTGCCAGCAATCTCGCTCGGACAGATACGCAGTATTTT. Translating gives CASNLARTDTQYF.

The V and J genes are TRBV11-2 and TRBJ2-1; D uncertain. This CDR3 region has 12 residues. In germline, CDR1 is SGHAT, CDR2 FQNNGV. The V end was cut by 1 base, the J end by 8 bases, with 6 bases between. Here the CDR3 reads CASSLAEYEQFF. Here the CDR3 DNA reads TGTGCCAGCAGCTTAGCGGAATATGAGCAGTTCTTC.